Listed below are T cell receptor beta chains from one sample, sequenced in a study of OX40 agonist ivuxolimab in advanced cancers. Assay used: immunoSEQ multiplex PCR; TCRdb lists only in-frame clones, some missing. The sample records about 50,000 clones, approximately 91% being singletons. The sequences come from CD4+ or CD8+ T cells sorted from blood, collected in a trial of the OX40 agonist ivuxolimab. Receptors were obtained from an adult with an advanced solid tumor such as melanoma, head and neck, liver or kidney cancer. CDR3s include the opening cysteine and the closing phenylalanine or tryptophan. Fields, in order: clone size, D gene, J gene, V gene, CDR3 DNA, CDR3 protein. D genes are given only for firm matches. Not all rows give a size; the values are once, few, many and, for expanded clones, a class.

NA	NA	TRBJ1-2	TRBV2	TGTGCCAGCAGTGAAGTCGGGGTTCCCCGGTGCACCTTC	CASSEVGVPRCTF
NA	TRBD2	TRBJ2-1	TRBV28	TGTGCCAGCAGATATCTAGCGGGAGGGTACAATGAGCAGTTCTTC	CASRYLAGGYNEQFF
NA	NA	TRBJ2-5	TRBV18	TGTGCCAGCTCACTCCTCCAAGAGACCCAGTACTTC	CASSLLQETQYF
NA	NA	TRBJ1-1	TRBV7-8	TGTGCCAGCAGCGCCCACAGGAGGAACACTGAAGCTTTCTTT	CASSAHRRNTEAFF
NA	NA	TRBJ1-1	TRBV12-5	TGTGCTAGTAACAGTCCCATGAACACTGAAGCTTTCTTT	CASNSPMNTEAFF
NA	TRBD1	TRBJ2-5	TRBV5-1	TGCGCCAGCAGCTCGACAGGGCCAGAGACCCAGTACTTC	CASSSTGPETQYF
few	TRBD1	TRBJ2-7	TRBV5-6	TGTGCCAGCAGCTTGGTAGGGGGCTCGGCCTACGAGCAGTACTTC	CASSLVGGSAYEQYF
NA	TRBD1	TRBJ1-2	TRBV30	TGTGCCTGGAACCGACAGGGGGCGGGTGGCTACACCTTC	CAWNRQGAGGYTF
NA	NA	TRBJ2-2	TRBV28	TGTGCCAGCAGTTTAAGGGTTACCGGGGAGCTGTTTTTT	CASSLRVTGELFF
once	NA	TRBJ2-7	TRBV4-1	TGCGCCAGCAGCCCCCGGGGTCTAAACGAGCAGTACTTC	CASSPRGLNEQYF
NA	TRBD2	TRBJ2-7	TRBV28	TGTGCCAGCAGATCAAGGGCTAGCGGGAGGCCCTCCTACGAGCAGTACTTC	CASRSRASGRPSYEQYF
NA	TRBD2	TRBJ2-7	TRBV9	TGTGCCAGCAGCGCCGGACTAGCGGGATCCTACGAGCAGTACTTC	CASSAGLAGSYEQYF
once	NA	TRBJ2-3	TRBV19	TGTGCCAGTAGTATACAACCAGATACGCAGTATTTT	CASSIQPDTQYF
NA	NA	TRBJ2-1	TRBV28	TGTGCCAGCAGTATCCTATCCGGGCCGCCGAGGTTCTTC	CASSILSGPPRFF
NA	NA	TRBJ2-3	TRBV7-6	TGTGCCAGTACAACAGGAGGTGCGAGAACAGATACGCAGTATTTT	CASTTGGARTDTQYF
NA	NA	TRBJ1-1	TRBV5-5	TGTGCCAGCAGCTTGGTAGCTGGGGTCACTGAAGCTTTCTTT	CASSLVAGVTEAFF
NA	NA	TRBJ2-1	TRBV10-2	TGCGCCAGCAGTGCTCCTTCGGCTAACTTTCGTAATGAGCAGTTCTTC	CASSAPSANFRNEQFF
NA	NA	TRBJ2-5	TRBV29-1	TGCAGCGTTGAATTATTGGTTCAAGAGACCCAGTACTTC	CSVELLVQETQYF
NA	TRBD1	TRBJ2-7	TRBV28	TGTGCCAGCAGTCCACAGGACAGGGCAGGCGAGCAGTACTTC	CASSPQDRAGEQYF
NA	NA	TRBJ1-1	TRBV30	TGTGCCTGGAGTGTACGACAGTCAGATGGAGCTTTCTTT	CAWSVRQSDGAFF
NA	NA	TRBJ2-3	TRBV2	TGTGCCAGCAGTGTTAGCAGATTATCTTTT	CASSVSRLSF
NA	TRBD2	TRBJ2-1	TRBV18	TGTGCCAGCTCACCACCGGGCGGGAGTACCAAATACAATGAGCAGTTCTTC	CASSPPGGSTKYNEQFF
once	NA	TRBJ2-7	TRBV30	TGTGCCTGGATGGGCAGGGACTACGAGCAGTACTTC	CAWMGRDYEQYF
NA	NA	TRBJ2-5	TRBV5-1	TGCGCCAGCAGCTTGGGCGGGCCCCCCCAAGAGACCCAGTACTTC	CASSLGGPPQETQYF
NA	NA	TRBJ1-5	TRBV28	TGTGCCAGCAGGGACGGAAATCAGCCCCAGCATTTT	CASRDGNQPQHF
NA	NA	TRBJ2-3	TRBV27	TGTGCCAGCAGTTTATTCCCAGGGGCCACAGATACGCAGTATTTT	CASSLFPGATDTQYF
NA	TRBD1	TRBJ1-4	TRBV19	TGTGCCAGTAGTCCATCCGGGACAGGGGTTGAAAAACTGTTTTTT	CASSPSGTGVEKLFF
NA	NA	TRBJ2-7	TRBV30	TGTGCCTGGAGTGCGGGAGTACAGTACTTC	CAWSAGVQYF
NA	NA	TRBJ1-2	TRBV25-1	TGTGCCAGCAGCTTGGGCACCAACTATGGCTACACCTTC	CASSLGTNYGYTF
once	TRBD2	TRBJ2-3	TRBV6-5	TGTGCCAGCAGGAAGCGGGAGGACACAGATACGCAGTATTTT	CASRKREDTDTQYF
NA	NA	TRBJ2-2	TRBV9	TGTGCCAGCAGCCGTTTCTGGGGGAGAAACACCGGGGAGCTGTTTTTT	CASSRFWGRNTGELFF
NA	TRBD1	TRBJ2-1	TRBV5-4	TGTGCCAGCAGCTTGGGACAGGGGACCTACAATGAGCAGTTCTTC	CASSLGQGTYNEQFF
NA	TRBD2	TRBJ2-1	TRBV28	TGTGCCAGCAGGCCTGGACTAGCGAGAGAGCAGTTCTTC	CASRPGLAREQFF
NA	TRBD2	TRBJ2-5	TRBV4-2	TGTGCCAGCAGCCCCGGGGGGGGCCCGCAAGAGACCCAGTACTTC	CASSPGGGPQETQYF